The T cell receptor beta chain described here comes from a study of response to subunit inactivated influenza vaccine. Trimming took off 2 bases at V and 9 bases at J, with 11 bases between the two ends. This CDR3 spans 13 amino acids. CDR1 is ENHRY, CDR2 SYGVKD, per germline. About this clonotype itself: Its cognate antigen is unknown.

The study, taken as a whole, reports: There was a suggestion from the authors that each seasonal influenza vaccination recruits few new T cells.

TCRdb analysed the RT-PCR reads with MiXCR anew, one entry per CDR3 protein. The table includes 600,000 to 850,000 distinct CDR3 sequences, 12% to 15% detected once. The source is a man between 50 and 59 years old who received an inactivated influenza vaccine. The specimen comprised PBMCs from blood, sampled around two weeks before vaccination. The V call is TRBV10-3, the J call TRBJ1-5; D uncertain. CDR3 sequence: CAISEQAAGPQHF. DNA of the CDR3: TGTGCCATCAGTGAGCAGGCTGCGGGGCCCCAGCATTTT.